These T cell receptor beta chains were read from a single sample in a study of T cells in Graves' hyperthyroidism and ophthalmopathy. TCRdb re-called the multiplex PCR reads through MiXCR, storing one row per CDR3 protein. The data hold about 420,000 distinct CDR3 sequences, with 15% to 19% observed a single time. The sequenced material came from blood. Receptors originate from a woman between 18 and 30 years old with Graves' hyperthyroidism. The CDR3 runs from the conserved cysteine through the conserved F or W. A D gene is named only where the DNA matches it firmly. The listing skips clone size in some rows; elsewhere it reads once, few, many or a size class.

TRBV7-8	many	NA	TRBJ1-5	TGTGCCAGCAGCTTGCATAGGGAACAGCCCCAGCATTTT	CASSLHREQPQHF
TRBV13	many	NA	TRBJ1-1	TGTGCCAGCACCTGGTGGGGGGGGGTGAACACTGAAGCTTTCTTT	CASTWWGGVNTEAFF
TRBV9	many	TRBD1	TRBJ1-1	TGCGCCAGCAGCGTCACAGGGGGCACTGAAGCTTTCTTT	CASSVTGGTEAFF
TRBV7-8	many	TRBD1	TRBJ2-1	TGTGCCAGCAGCTTGGACAGGGGGTCCTACAATGAGCAGTTCTTC	CASSLDRGSYNEQFF
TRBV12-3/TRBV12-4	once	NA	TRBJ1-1	TGTGCCAGCAGCTCGTGGTGGACTGAAGCTTTCTTT	CASSSWWTEAFF
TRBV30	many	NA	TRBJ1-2	TGTGCCTCGAAAGACAGAGACAACTATGGCTACACCTTC	CASKDRDNYGYTF
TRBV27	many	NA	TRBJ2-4	TGTGCCAGCAGTCCCTCTCCGGGGGCCAAAAACATTCAGTACTTC	CASSPSPGAKNIQYF
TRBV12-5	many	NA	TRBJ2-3	TGTGCTAGTGGTCTCCTAGGCACAGATACGCAGTATTTT	CASGLLGTDTQYF
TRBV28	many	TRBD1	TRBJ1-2	TGTGCCAGCAGTTTAGAAGGGGGCAATGGCTACACCTTC	CASSLEGGNGYTF
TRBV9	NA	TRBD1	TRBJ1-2	TGTGCCAGCAGCGGATCGGACAGGGGACCTAACTATGGCTACACCTTC	CASSGSDRGPNYGYTF
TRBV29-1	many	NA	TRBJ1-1	TGCAGCGTTGAACTATCTGCCCATGGGACTGAAGCTTTCTTT	CSVELSAHGTEAFF
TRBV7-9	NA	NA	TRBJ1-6	TGTGCCAGCAGCTCCTGGGTGTTGGATTCACCCCTCCACTTT	CASSSWVLDSPLHF
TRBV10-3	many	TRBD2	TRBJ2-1	TGTGCCATCAGTGAGTCATCCGGGACTAGCGGGCCCAATGAGCAGTTCTTC	CAISESSGTSGPNEQFF
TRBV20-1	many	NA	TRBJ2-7	TGCAGTGCTGAGGAGTGGGGGATACCCTCCTACGAGCAGTACTTC	CSAEEWGIPSYEQYF
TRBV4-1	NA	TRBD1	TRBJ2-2	TGCGCCAGCAGCCACGGACAGGGGGCGAACACCGGGGAGCTGTTTTTT	CASSHGQGANTGELFF
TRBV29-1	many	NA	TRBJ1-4	TGCAGCGTTGACTTTCTCAGCGGGGAAAAACTGTTTTTT	CSVDFLSGEKLFF
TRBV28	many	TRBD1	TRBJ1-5	TGTGCCAGCAGTTTGCCAGACAGGGTTTATCAGCCCCAGCATTTT	CASSLPDRVYQPQHF
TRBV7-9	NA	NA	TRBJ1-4	TGTGCCAGCAGCTTACGGGCTCAGGGTAGAGAAAAACTGTTTTTT	CASSLRAQGREKLFF
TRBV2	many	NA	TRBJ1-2	TGTGCCAGCAGGCTGCATGGAAGCTATGGCTACACCTTC	CASRLHGSYGYTF
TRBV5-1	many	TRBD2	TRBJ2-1	TGCGCCAGCAGCTCCCCCGGGACTAGCTCCTACAATGAGCAGTTCTTC	CASSSPGTSSYNEQFF
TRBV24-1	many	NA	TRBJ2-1	TGTGCCACCAGTGACTCTGAAGGAGGGACAACCAATGAGCAGTTCTTC	CATSDSEGGTTNEQFF
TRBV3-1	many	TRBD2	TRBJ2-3	TGTGCCAGCAGCCTCGAACGAGGACTAGCGGGGGGAACCACAGATACGCAGTATTTT	CASSLERGLAGGTTDTQYF
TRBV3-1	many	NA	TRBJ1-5	TGTGCCAGTAAGGAAGGGCCGGGGGAGCCCCAGCATTTT	CASKEGPGEPQHF
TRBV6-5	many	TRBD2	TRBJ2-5	TGTGCCAGCAGTTACTCGGTTAACGGACTAGGAGGGGAGACCCAGTACTTC	CASSYSVNGLGGETQYF
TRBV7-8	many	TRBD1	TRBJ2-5	TGTGCCAGCAGTCTCATCGACAGGGGCCATCAAGAGACCCAGTACTTC	CASSLIDRGHQETQYF
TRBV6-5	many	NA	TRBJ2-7	TGTGCCAGCAGTTACTCGTTCGGGGATTCCTCCTACGAGCAGTACTTC	CASSYSFGDSSYEQYF
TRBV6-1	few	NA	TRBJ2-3	TGTGCCAGCCCGACTGGGGGCACAGATACGCAGTATTTT	CASPTGGTDTQYF
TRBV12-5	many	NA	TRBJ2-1	TGTGCTAGTGGTTTGGTACAATTTAGCTATGAGCAGTTCTTC	CASGLVQFSYEQFF
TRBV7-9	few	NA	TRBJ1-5	TGTGCCAGCAGCTTAGCGCTACGGGGCTGGGATCAGCCCCAGCATTTT	CASSLALRGWDQPQHF
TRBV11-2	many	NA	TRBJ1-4	TGTGCCAGCAGCGCGCCTACGGGCACTAATGAAAAACTGTTTTTT	CASSAPTGTNEKLFF
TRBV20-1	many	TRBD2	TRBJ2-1	TGCAGTGCTAGCCTTAGCGGGGGCTCCTACAATGAGCAGTTCTTC	CSASLSGGSYNEQFF
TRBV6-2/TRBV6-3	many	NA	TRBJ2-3	TGTGCCAGCAGTTATTTCCCGACAGGTGTAACAGATACGCAGTATTTT	CASSYFPTGVTDTQYF
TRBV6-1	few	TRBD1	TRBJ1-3	TGTGCCAGCAGTTCCATGCAGGGGGCTGGAAACACCATATATTTT	CASSSMQGAGNTIYF
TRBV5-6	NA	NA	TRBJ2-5	TGTGCCAGCAGCTTATGGGGGCGAGAGACCCAGTACTTC	CASSLWGRETQYF
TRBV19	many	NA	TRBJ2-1	TGTGCCAGTAGTATATCACAGTACAATGAGCAGTTCTTC	CASSISQYNEQFF
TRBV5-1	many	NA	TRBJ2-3	TGCGCCAGCTGCCTCGACGTCAGGGCTCCACTATCCACAGATACGCAGTATTTT	CASCLDVRAPLSTDTQYF
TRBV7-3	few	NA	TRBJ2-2	TGTGCCAGCAGCTTAGGAGGTGGTTTTACCGGGGAGCTGTTTTTT	CASSLGGGFTGELFF
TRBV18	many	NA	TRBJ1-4	TGTGCCAGCTCCAACACCGCAACTAATGAAAAACTGTTTTTT	CASSNTATNEKLFF
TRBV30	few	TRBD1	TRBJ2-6	TGTGCCTGGAGTGCGACAGGGGGGGGGGCCAACGTCCTGACTTTC	CAWSATGGGANVLTF
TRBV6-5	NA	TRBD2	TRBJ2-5	TGTGCCAGCAGTACTAGCGCCACCATCCAAGAGACCCGGTACTTC	CASSTSATIQETRYF
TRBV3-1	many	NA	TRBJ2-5	TGTGCCAGCAGCCAACAGGGTCGAAAGAAGGAGACCCAGTACTTC	CASSQQGRKKETQYF
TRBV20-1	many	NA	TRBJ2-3	TGCAGTGCTAGGCCAGGTGCGGGAAGCACAGATACGCAGTATTTT	CSARPGAGSTDTQYF
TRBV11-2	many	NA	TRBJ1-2	TGTGCCAGCAGCCTTCGGGCTCTTGGGGGTGGCTACACCTTC	CASSLRALGGGYTF
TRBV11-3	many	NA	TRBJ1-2	TGTGCCAGCAGCTCCGATGCAGGGTATGGCTACACCTTC	CASSSDAGYGYTF
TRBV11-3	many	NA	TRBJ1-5	TGTGCCAGCAGCTTAACAGGGTGGCAGCCCCAGCATTTT	CASSLTGWQPQHF
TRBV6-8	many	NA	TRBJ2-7	TGTGCCAGCTCCCGTCCCCACGAGCAGTACTTC	CASSRPHEQYF
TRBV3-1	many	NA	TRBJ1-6	TGTGCCAGCAGCCAAGGGTTTACAGGGAAAAATTCACCCCTCCACTTT	CASSQGFTGKNSPLHF
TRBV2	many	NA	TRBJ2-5	TGTGCCAGCAGTATGGCGCTGGAGGTAGAGACCCAGTACTTC	CASSMALEVETQYF
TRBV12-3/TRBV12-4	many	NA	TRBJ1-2	TGTGCCAGCAGTTTACCAGGGTTCTATGGCTACACCTTC	CASSLPGFYGYTF
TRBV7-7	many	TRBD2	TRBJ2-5	TGTGCTAGCAGCTTGACGGGAGGGCCCCAAGAGACCCAGTACTTC	CASSLTGGPQETQYF
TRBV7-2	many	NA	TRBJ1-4	TGTGCCAGCAGCTTAAGTGGGCAGACTAATGAAAAACTGTTTTTT	CASSLSGQTNEKLFF
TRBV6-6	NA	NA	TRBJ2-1	TGTGCCAGCAGTTACTATGACGGGGGCTCCGGGAATGAGCAGTTCTTC	CASSYYDGGSGNEQFF
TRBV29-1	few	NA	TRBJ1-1	TGCAGCGTCAATATCGGCGACTTGAACACTGAAGCTTTCTTT	CSVNIGDLNTEAFF
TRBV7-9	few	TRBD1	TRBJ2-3	TGTGCCTGCAGCCTCCGGGACAGGGGAGGTGATACGCAGTATTTT	CACSLRDRGGDTQYF
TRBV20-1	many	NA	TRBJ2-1	TGCAGTGCTCCACCCCCGGGACCCAGCTCCTACAATGAGCAGTTCTTC	CSAPPPGPSSYNEQFF
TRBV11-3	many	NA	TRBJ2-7	TGTGCCAGCAGCTTAGTTTCTGGGGGGGCCTCCTACGAGCAGTACTTC	CASSLVSGGASYEQYF
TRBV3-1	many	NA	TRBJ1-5	TGTGCCAGCAGCCAATCCGGGACCATTGTTAGCAATCAGCCCCAGCATTTT	CASSQSGTIVSNQPQHF
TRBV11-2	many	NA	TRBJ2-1	TGTGCCAGCAGCCGCAGGGTGTATGAGCAGTTCTTC	CASSRRVYEQFF
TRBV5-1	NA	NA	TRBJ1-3	TGCGCCAGCAGCCTGGGACACGGATCTGGAAACACCATATATTTT	CASSLGHGSGNTIYF
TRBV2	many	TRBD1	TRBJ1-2	TGTGCCAGCAGCTGGACAGGGCCCCAGCTGGGCTACACCTTC	CASSWTGPQLGYTF